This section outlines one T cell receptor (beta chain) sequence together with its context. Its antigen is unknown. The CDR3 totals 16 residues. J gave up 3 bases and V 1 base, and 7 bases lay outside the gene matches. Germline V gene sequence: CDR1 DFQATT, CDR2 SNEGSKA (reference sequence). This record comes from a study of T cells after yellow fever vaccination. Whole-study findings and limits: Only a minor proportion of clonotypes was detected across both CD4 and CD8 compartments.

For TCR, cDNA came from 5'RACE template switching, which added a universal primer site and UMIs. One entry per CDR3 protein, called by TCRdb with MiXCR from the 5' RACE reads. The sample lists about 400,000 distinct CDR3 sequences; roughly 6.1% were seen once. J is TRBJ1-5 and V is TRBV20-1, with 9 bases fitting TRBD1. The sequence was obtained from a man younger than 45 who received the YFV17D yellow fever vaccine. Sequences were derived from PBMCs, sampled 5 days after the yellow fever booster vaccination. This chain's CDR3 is CSARALQGASNQPQHF. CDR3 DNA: TGCAGTGCTAGAGCTTTACAGGGGGCGTCCAATCAGCCCCAGCATTTT.